This is a list of T cell receptor beta chains from one sample in a study of cytomegalovirus exposure and HLA in healthy donors. Sequenced by immunoSEQ multiplex PCR; TCRdb stores in-frame clones only, minus some. The data show 99,000 or so clones, roughly 80% seen once. The sequenced sample consisted of PBMCs. Receptors originate from a woman aged 40 to 50 in good health and CMV-seropositive. CDR3s include the opening cysteine and the closing phenylalanine or tryptophan. A D gene is named only where the DNA matches it firmly. Only part of the rows carry a size: once, few, many, or a class if the clone is expanded.

>TRBD2|TRBJ2-5|NA|15|TRBV6-6
CASSYEGGKILTQYF
TGTGCCAGCAGTTACGAGGGAGGGAAGATTTTGACCCAGTACTTC
>NA|TRBJ2-7|NA|13|TRBV5-5
CASSSTDSYEQYF
TGTGCCAGCAGCTCGACAGACAGTTACGAGCAGTACTTC
>TRBD1|TRBJ2-1|NA|14|TRBV11-3
CASSSRDSNNEQFF
TGTGCCAGCAGCTCTCGGGACAGTAACAATGAGCAGTTCTTC
>TRBD1|TRBJ1-5|NA|15|TRBV27
CASSSWTGTGQPQHF
TGTGCCAGCAGTTCCTGGACAGGGACCGGGCAGCCCCAGCATTTT
>NA|TRBJ1-5|NA|17|TRBV19
CASTSRAGGYSNQPQHF
TGTGCCAGTACCTCCCGGGCGGGGGGGTATAGCAATCAGCCCCAGCATTTT
>NA|TRBJ2-7|NA|13|TRBV5-1
CASSLYSSYEQYF
TGCGCCAGCAGCTTGTACAGCTCCTACGAGCAGTACTTC
>NA|TRBJ2-6|NA|16|TRBV5-1
CASSLEVGVGANVLTF
TGCGCCAGCAGCTTGGAAGTCGGGGTAGGGGCCAACGTCCTGACTTTC
>NA|TRBJ2-7|NA|16|TRBV9
CASSGGPDTGSYEQYF
TGTGCCAGCAGCGGGGGCCCGGACACCGGCTCCTACGAGCAGTACTTC
>NA|TRBJ2-3|few|16|TRBV11-3
CASSPRPGQGTDTQYF
TGTGCCAGCAGCCCCAGACCGGGACAAGGCACAGATACGCAGTATTTT
>NA|TRBJ1-1|NA|14|TRBV4-1
CASSPDHRNTEAFF
TGCGCCAGCAGCCCTGATCACAGGAACACTGAAGCTTTCTTT
>NA|TRBJ2-5|NA|14|TRBV27
CASRTRRDWETQYF
TGTGCCAGCAGGACCCGGAGGGACTGGGAGACCCAGTACTTC
>TRBD1|TRBJ1-6|NA|18|TRBV27
CASSQRTGWVSYNSPLHF
TGTGCCAGCAGTCAAAGGACAGGGTGGGTCTCCTATAATTCACCCCTCCACTTT
>NA|TRBJ1-2|NA|13|TRBV7-9
CASSLGQDYGYTF
TGTGCCAGCAGCTTAGGTCAGGACTATGGCTACACCTTC
>NA|TRBJ1-1|NA|16|TRBV5-6
CASSSPGQSLNTEAFF
TGTGCCAGCAGCTCGCCTGGACAGTCCTTGAACACTGAAGCTTTCTTT
>NA|TRBJ2-5|NA|13|TRBV5-1
CASSLESRGTQYF
TGCGCCAGCAGCTTGGAATCCAGGGGGACCCAGTACTTC
>NA|TRBJ2-7|NA|16|TRBV27
CASRATGLNISYEQYF
TGTGCCAGCAGGGCTACGGGACTGAACATCTCCTACGAGCAGTACTTC
>TRBD1|TRBJ1-5|few|15|TRBV6-1
CASSEGQGPHQPQHF
TGTGCCAGCAGTGAGGGACAGGGGCCCCATCAGCCCCAGCATTTT
>NA|TRBJ1-1|NA|16|TRBV28
CASSLSPHSGVEGAFF
TGTGCCAGCAGTTTAAGCCCCCATTCAGGGGTTGAGGGAGCTTTCTTT
>TRBD1|TRBJ1-5|NA|15|TRBV28
CASSLGGQHYQPQHF
TGTGCCAGCAGTTTAGGGGGACAGCATTATCAGCCCCAGCATTTT
>NA|TRBJ2-3|NA|13|TRBV19
CASSRGFTDTQYF
TGTGCCAGTAGTAGAGGATTTACAGATACGCAGTATTTT
>TRBD2|TRBJ2-7|NA|14|TRBV28
CASSRTSGKNEQYF
TGTGCCAGCAGTAGGACTAGCGGGAAGAACGAGCAGTACTTC
>NA|TRBJ1-5|NA|17|TRBV4-1
CASSQAGKQGINQPQHF
TGCGCCAGCAGCCAAGCGGGAAAACAAGGGATCAATCAGCCCCAGCATTTT
>TRBD1|TRBJ2-2|few|15|TRBV6-1
CASSGQGENTGELFF
TGTGCCAGCAGCGGACAGGGGGAGAACACCGGGGAGCTGTTTTTT
>NA|TRBJ2-1|NA|13|TRBV7-6
CASSLSRVDEQFF
TGTGCCAGCAGCTTATCCAGGGTCGATGAGCAGTTCTTC
>NA|TRBJ2-1|NA|14|TRBV27
CASSMGGSYNEQFF
TGTGCCAGCAGCATGGGGGGTTCCTACAATGAGCAGTTCTTC
>TRBD1|TRBJ2-3|NA|16|TRBV27
CASSWTRGLSTDTQYF
TGTGCCAGCAGTTGGACCAGGGGGCTCAGCACAGATACGCAGTATTTT
>NA|TRBJ2-3|few|14|TRBV7-8
CASSLDRVTDTQYF
TGTGCCAGCAGCTTAGACAGGGTTACAGATACGCAGTATTTT
>TRBD1|TRBJ2-3|few|15|TRBV11-2
CASSARDRNTDTQYF
TGTGCCAGCAGCGCCCGGGACAGAAACACAGATACGCAGTATTTT
>TRBD1|TRBJ1-1|NA|15|TRBV6-5
CASSSRATGGTEAFF
TGTGCCAGCAGTTCTCGCGCGACAGGGGGCACTGAAGCTTTCTTT
>NA|TRBJ1-4|NA|16|TRBV12-5
CASGLGLGRVSEKLFF
TGTGCTAGTGGTTTGGGCCTGGGCAGGGTCTCTGAAAAACTGTTTTTT
>TRBD1|TRBJ2-7|NA|14|TRBV5-1
CASSLDRATLEQYF
TGCGCCAGCAGCCTGGACAGGGCGACCCTCGAGCAGTACTTC
>NA|TRBJ2-7|NA|15|TRBV18
CASSPPRGPYDEQYF
TGTGCCAGCTCACCCCCTAGGGGTCCCTATGACGAGCAGTACTTC
>TRBD2|TRBJ2-1|once|16|TRBV5-1
CASSRWASGRGNEQFF
TGCGCCAGCAGTCGGTGGGCTAGCGGGAGAGGGAATGAGCAGTTCTTC
>NA|TRBJ2-7|NA|13|TRBV7-2
CASSLTGLREQYF
TGTGCCAGCAGCTTAACAGGGTTGAGGGAGCAGTACTTC
>NA|TRBJ2-7|NA|12|TRBV11-2
CASRRGFTEQYF
TGTGCCAGCAGACGAGGGTTTACCGAGCAGTACTTC
>NA|TRBJ1-2|few|14|TRBV19
CASSTPGRGGGYTF
TGTGCCAGTAGTACCCCCGGTAGGGGGGGCGGCTACACCTTC
>TRBD2|TRBJ2-3|NA|17|TRBV2
CASSAWGGEAPTDTQYF
TGTGCCAGCAGTGCCTGGGGAGGGGAGGCCCCCACAGATACGCAGTATTTT
>TRBD1|TRBJ1-1|NA|15|TRBV19
CASSIRGQGVTEAFF
TGTGCCAGTAGTATAAGAGGACAGGGGGTCACTGAAGCTTTCTTT
>TRBD2|TRBJ2-1|NA|16|TRBV4-2
CASSQDHSGAYNEQFF
TGTGCCAGCAGCCAAGATCATAGCGGGGCTTACAATGAGCAGTTCTTC
>NA|TRBJ2-5|few|17|TRBV4-1
CASSQDSSTGEGETQYF
TGCGCCAGCAGCCAAGATTCGTCAACGGGGGAAGGTGAGACCCAGTACTTC
>TRBD2|TRBJ2-1|NA|16|TRBV10-2
CASSGIAGGAYNEQFF
TGCGCCAGCAGCGGTATAGCGGGGGGGGCCTACAATGAGCAGTTCTTC
>NA|TRBJ1-2|NA|12|TRBV29-1
CSVVQGGDGYTF
TGCAGCGTCGTACAGGGTGGTGATGGCTACACCTTC
>NA|TRBJ2-1|once|15|TRBV18
CASSLNQGTWGEQFF
TGTGCCAGCTCCCTTAACCAAGGGACATGGGGTGAGCAGTTCTTC
>NA|TRBJ2-1|NA|15|TRBV5-1
CATQLGGVALNEQFF
TGCGCCACCCAGCTAGGAGGGGTGGCGTTGAATGAGCAGTTCTTC
>NA|TRBJ2-3|NA|18|TRBV18
CASSPKGATSESTDTQYF
TGTGCCAGCTCACCAAAGGGGGCGACTAGCGAGAGCACAGATACGCAGTATTTT
>TRBD1|TRBJ2-2|NA|15|TRBV5-8
CASSVGQGETGELFF
TGTGCCAGCAGCGTGGGACAGGGTGAAACCGGGGAGCTGTTTTTT
>NA|TRBJ1-2|NA|13|TRBV7-2
CASSLGGQRGYTF
TGTGCCAGCAGCTTAGGGGGGCAACGTGGCTACACCTTC
>TRBD1|TRBJ2-7|NA|15|TRBV7-9
CSSSSRGHQLYEQYF
TGTTCCAGCAGCTCCAGGGGGCATCAGTTATACGAGCAGTACTTC
>NA|TRBJ1-1|NA|14|TRBV7-6
CASSLGGAPTEAFF
TGTGCCAGCAGCTTGGGAGGCGCTCCCACTGAAGCTTTCTTT
>NA|TRBJ2-5|NA|15|TRBV10-1
CASSEYTGSRETQYF
TGCGCCAGCAGTGAGTATACAGGCTCGAGGGAGACCCAGTACTTC
>NA|TRBJ1-1|NA|14|TRBV5-1
CASSLTAAETEALF
TGCGCCAGCAGCTTGACGGCCGCCGAGACTGAAGCTCTCTTT
>NA|TRBJ1-1|few|12|TRBV6-1
CASDWGGTEAFF
TGTGCCAGCGACTGGGGAGGCACTGAAGCTTTCTTT
>NA|TRBJ2-3|once|14|TRBV18
CASRTVSGTDTQYF
TGTGCCAGCCGGACAGTCTCGGGCACAGATACGCAGTATTTT
>NA|TRBJ1-5|NA|13|TRBV19
CASSIKPTWPQHF
TGTGCCAGTAGTATTAAGCCCACCTGGCCCCAGCATTTT
>TRBD1|TRBJ1-3|NA|22|TRBV27
CASSRLTGRSRWDPLSGNAIYF
TGTGCCAGCAGTCGCTTGACAGGGCGCAGCAGGTGGGACCCTCTCTCTGGAAACGCCATATATTTT
>NA|TRBJ2-2|NA|16|TRBV27
CASSLSSQVNTGELFF
TGTGCCAGCAGTTTATCGTCTCAGGTTAACACCGGGGAGCTGTTTTTT
>NA|TRBJ1-2|few|15|TRBV7-9
CASSLGIAHNYGYTF
TGTGCCAGCAGCTTAGGTATAGCCCATAACTATGGCTACACCTTC
>NA|TRBJ1-5|NA|15|TRBV6-1
CASSANAGVSQPQHF
TGTGCCAGCAGTGCCAACGCGGGGGTTAGTCAGCCCCAGCATTTT